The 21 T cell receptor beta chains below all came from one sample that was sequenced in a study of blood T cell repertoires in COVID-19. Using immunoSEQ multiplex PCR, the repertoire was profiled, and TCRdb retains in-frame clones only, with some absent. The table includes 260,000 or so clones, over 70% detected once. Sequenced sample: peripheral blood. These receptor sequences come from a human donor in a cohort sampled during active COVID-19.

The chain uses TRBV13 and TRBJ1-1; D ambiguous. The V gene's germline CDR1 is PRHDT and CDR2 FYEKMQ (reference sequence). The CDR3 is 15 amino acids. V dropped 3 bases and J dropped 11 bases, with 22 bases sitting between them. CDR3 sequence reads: CASSFQSGFAGSAFF. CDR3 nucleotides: TGTGCCAGCAGCTTTCAATCAGGTTTCGCGGGGTCGGCTTTCTTT.

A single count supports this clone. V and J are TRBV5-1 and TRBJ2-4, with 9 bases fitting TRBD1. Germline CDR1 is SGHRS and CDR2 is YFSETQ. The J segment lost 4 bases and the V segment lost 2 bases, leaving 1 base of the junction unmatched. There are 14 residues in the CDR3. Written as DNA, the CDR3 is TGCGCCAGCAGCTTAGGGACAGGGAAAAACATTCAGTACTTC. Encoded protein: CASSLGTGKNIQYF. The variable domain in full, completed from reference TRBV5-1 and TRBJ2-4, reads KAGVTQTPRYLIKTRGQQVTLSCSPISGHRSVSWYQQTPGQGLQFLFEYFSETQRNKGNFPGRFSGRQFSNSRSEMNVSTLELGDSALYLCASSLGTGKNIQYFGAGTRLSVL.

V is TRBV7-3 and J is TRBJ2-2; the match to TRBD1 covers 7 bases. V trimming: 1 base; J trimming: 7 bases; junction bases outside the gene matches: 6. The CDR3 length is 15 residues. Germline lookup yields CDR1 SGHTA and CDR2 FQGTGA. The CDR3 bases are TGTGCCAGCAGCTTAAACAGGGGTGGCGGCGGGGAGCTGTTTTTT. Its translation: CASSLNRGGGGELFF.

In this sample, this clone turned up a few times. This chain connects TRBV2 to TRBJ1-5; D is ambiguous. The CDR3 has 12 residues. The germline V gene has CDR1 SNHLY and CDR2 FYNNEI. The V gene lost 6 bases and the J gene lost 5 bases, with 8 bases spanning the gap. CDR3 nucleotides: TGTGCCAGCAGGGAGGGCTATCAGCCCCAGCATTTT. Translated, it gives CASREGYQPQHF.

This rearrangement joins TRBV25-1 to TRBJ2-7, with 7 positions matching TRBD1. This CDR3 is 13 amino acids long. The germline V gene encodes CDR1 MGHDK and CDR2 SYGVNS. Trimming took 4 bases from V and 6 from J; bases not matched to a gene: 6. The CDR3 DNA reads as TGTGCCAGCAGTGTGCGACAGGGTTCCGAGCAGTACTTC. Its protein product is CASSVRQGSEQYF.

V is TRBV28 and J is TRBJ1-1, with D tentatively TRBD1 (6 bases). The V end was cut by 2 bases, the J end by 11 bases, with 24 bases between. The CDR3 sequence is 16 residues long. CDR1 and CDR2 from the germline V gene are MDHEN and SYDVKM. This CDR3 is CASSLPPDLGARGAFF. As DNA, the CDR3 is TGTGCCAGCAGTTTACCCCCAGATTTGGGGGCGAGGGGGGCTTTCTTT.

The CDR3 DNA reads TGTGCCATCAGTGAGGCCGGGACTTCTACAGATACGCAGTATTTT. Its protein is CAISEAGTSTDTQYF. The chain recombines TRBV10-3 with TRBJ2-3; D is perhaps TRBD2 (6 bases). Trimming stripped 2 bases from V and 3 bases from J, with 12 bases between. The V gene's germline CDR1 is ENHRY and CDR2 SYGVKD. The CDR3 length is 15 residues.

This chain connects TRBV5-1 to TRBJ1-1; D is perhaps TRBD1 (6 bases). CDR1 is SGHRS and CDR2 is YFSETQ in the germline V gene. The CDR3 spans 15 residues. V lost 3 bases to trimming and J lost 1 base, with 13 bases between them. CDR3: CASSSTTGPNTEAFF. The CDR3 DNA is TGCGCCAGCAGCTCCACGACAGGACCGAACACTGAAGCTTTCTTT.

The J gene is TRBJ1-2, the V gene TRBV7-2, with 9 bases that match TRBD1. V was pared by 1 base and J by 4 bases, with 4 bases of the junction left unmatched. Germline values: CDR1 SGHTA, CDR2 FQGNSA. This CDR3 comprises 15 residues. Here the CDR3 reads CASSLGQGGSYGYTF. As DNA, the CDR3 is TGTGCCAGCAGCTTAGGACAGGGGGGAAGCTATGGCTACACCTTC. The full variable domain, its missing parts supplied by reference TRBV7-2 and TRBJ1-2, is GAGVSQSPSNKVTEKGKDVELRCDPISGHTALYWYRQSLGQGLEFLIYFQGNSAPDKSGLPSDRFSAERTGGSVSTLTIQRTQQEDSAVYLCASSLGQGGSYGYTFGSGTRLTVV.

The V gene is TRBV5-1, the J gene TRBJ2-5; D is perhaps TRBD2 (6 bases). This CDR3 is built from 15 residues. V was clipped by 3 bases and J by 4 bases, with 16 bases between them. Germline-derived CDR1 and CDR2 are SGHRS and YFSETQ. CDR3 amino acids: CASSWGTPGGETQYF. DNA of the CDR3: TGCGCCAGCAGCTGGGGGACCCCCGGGGGAGAGACCCAGTACTTC.

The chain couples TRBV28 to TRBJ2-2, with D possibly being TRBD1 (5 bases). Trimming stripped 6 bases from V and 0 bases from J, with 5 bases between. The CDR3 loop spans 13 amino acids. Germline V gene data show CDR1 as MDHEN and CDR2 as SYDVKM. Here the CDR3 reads CASRQANTGELFF. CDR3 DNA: TGTGCCAGCAGACAGGCGAACACCGGGGAGCTGTTTTTT.

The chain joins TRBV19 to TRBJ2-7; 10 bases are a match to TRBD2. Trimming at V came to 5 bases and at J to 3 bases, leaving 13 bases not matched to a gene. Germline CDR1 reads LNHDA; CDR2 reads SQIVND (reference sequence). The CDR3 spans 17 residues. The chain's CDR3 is CASSSPPGTSASYEQYF. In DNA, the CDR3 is TGTGCCAGTAGTTCTCCCCCCGGGACTAGCGCAAGCTACGAGCAGTACTTC.

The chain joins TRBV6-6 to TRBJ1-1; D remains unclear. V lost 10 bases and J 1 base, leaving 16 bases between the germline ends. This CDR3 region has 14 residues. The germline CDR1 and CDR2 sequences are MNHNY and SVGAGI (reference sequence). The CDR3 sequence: CATKPGGPNTEAFF. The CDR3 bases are TGTGCCACCAAGCCCGGAGGTCCGAACACTGAAGCTTTCTTT.

The CDR3 here is CASSQDTAGIYEQYF. In nucleotides, the CDR3 is TGTGCCAGCAGCCAAGATACGGCAGGGATCTACGAGCAGTACTTC. The chain carries TRBV3-1 (or the pseudogene TRBV3-2) and TRBJ2-7, with D maybe TRBD1 (5 bases). The germline V and J ends were trimmed by 0 bases and 3 bases, with 12 bases remaining between them. Germline values: CDR1 LGHDT, CDR2 YNNKEL (reference sequence). This CDR3 contains 15 residues.

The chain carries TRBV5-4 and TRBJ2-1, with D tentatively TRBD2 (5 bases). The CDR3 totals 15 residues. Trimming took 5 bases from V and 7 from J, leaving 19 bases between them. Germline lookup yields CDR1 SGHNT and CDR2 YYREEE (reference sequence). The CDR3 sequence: CASRGGLPIGNEQFF. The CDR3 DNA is TGTGCCAGCAGGGGCGGACTTCCGATAGGGAATGAGCAGTTCTTC.

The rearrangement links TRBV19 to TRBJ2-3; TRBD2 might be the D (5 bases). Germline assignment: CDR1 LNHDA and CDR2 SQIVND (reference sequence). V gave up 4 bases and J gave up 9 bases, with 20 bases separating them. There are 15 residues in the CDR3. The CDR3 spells CASSTPSRLRGTQYF. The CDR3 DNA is TGTGCCAGTAGTACACCCAGCAGACTAAGAGGAACGCAGTATTTT.

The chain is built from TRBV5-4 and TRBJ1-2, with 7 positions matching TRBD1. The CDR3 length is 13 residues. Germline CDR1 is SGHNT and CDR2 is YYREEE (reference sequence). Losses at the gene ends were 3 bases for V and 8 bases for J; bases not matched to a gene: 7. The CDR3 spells CASSSTGALGYTF. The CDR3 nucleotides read TGTGCCAGCAGCTCTACAGGGGCGTTAGGCTACACCTTC.

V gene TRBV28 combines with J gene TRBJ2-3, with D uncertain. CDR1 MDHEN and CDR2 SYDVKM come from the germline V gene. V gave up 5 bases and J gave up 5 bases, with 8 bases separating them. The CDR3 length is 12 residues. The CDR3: CASSLPIDTQYF. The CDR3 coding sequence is TGTGCCAGCAGTCTCCCTATAGATACGCAGTATTTT. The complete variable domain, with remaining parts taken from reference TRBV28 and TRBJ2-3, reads DVKVTQSSRYLVKRTGEKVFLECVQDMDHENMFWYRQDPGLGLRLIYFSYDVKMKEKGDIPEGYSVSREKKERFSLILESASTNQTSMYLCASSLPIDTQYFGPGTRLTVL.

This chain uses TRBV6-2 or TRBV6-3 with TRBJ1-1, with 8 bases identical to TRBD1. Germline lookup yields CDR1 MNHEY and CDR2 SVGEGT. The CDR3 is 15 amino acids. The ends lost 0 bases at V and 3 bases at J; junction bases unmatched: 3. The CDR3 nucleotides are TGTGCCAGCAGTTACTCGGGACAGGCTTACACTGAAGCTTTCTTT. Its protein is CASSYSGQAYTEAFF.

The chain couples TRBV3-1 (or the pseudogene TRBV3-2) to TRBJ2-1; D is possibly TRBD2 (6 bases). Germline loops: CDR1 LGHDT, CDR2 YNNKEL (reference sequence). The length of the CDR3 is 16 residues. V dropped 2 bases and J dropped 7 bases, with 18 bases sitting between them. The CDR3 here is CASSQRAAGPENEQFF. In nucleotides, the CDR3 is TGTGCCAGCAGCCAAAGGGCCGCGGGGCCGGAAAATGAGCAGTTCTTC.

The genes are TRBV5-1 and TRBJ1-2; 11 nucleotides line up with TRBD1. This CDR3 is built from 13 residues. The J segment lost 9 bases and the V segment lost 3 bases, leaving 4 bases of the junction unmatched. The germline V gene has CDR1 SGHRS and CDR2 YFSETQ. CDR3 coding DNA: TGCGCCAGCAGCTCGGACAGGGGGCAGAGCTACACCTTC. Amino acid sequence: CASSSDRGQSYTF.